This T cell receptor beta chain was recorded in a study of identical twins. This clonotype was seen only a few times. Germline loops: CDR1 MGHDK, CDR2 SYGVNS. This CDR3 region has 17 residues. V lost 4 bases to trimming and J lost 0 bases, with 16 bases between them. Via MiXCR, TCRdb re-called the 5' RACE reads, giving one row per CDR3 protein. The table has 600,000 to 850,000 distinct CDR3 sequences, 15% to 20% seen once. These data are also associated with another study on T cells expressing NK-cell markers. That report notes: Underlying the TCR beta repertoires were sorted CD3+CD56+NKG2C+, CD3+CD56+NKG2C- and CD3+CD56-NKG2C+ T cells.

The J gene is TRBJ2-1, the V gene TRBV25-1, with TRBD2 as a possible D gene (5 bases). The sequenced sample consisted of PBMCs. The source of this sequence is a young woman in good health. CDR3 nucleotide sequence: TGTGCCAGCAGTGCTCTACCGCCTCGGGGCTCCTACAATGAGCAGTTCTTC. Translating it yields CASSALPPRGSYNEQFF.